The T cell receptor (beta chain) under discussion was sequenced for a study of blood T cell repertoires in COVID-19. Study as a whole: T cells, B-cell-depleted T cells, or PBMCs provided the cDNA or gDNA that served as material.

CDR3 length equals 14 residues. Per germline, CDR1 SQVTM and CDR2 ANQGSEA. Trimming removed 4 bases at V and 0 bases at J, with 13 bases between. This clone occurred once. As originally analysed: Nucleated cell number was recorded as an estimate derived from reference gene primer amplification. Generated by immunoSEQ multiplex PCR, the TCRdb table keeps only in-frame clones and is missing some. V, J and clone size reflect that table, while D and trimming were determined from the DNA. The sample gives about 250,000 clones, roughly nine tenths of which show up once; 3% to 3.5% is in the top ten. What was sequenced was peripheral blood. The V call is TRBV29-1, the J call TRBJ2-7, with a weak D call TRBD2 (5 bases). The TCR comes from a man between 18 and 35 years old with active or convalescent COVID-19. For the CDR3, the DNA is TGCAGCGTTGTGAGTGGAGGAATCTCCTACGAGCAGTACTTC. This encodes CSVVSGGISYEQYF.